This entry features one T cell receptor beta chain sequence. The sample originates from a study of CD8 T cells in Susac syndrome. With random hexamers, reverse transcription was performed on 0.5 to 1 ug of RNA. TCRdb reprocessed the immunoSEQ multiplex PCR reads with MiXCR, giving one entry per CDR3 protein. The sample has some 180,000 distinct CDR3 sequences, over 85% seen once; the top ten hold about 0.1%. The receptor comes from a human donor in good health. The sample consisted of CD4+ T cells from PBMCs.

For the CDR3, the DNA is TGTGCCTGGACAGGACAGGGAGCCGAGCAGTACTTC. Translating it yields CAWTGQGAEQYF. The rearrangement links TRBV30 to TRBJ2-7; 8 bases are shared with TRBD1. With 4 bases clipped from V and 6 bases from J, the junction kept 5 bases outside the gene matches. This CDR3 is 12 amino acids long. In germline, CDR1 is GTSNPN, CDR2 SVGIG (reference sequence). The whole variable domain, remainder taken from reference TRBV30 and TRBJ2-7, is SQTIHQWPATLVQPVGSPLSLECTVEGTSNPNLYWYRQAAGRGLQLLFYSVGIGQISSEVPQNLSASRPQDRQFILSSKKLLLSDSGFYLCAWTGQGAEQYFGPGTRLTVT.